The T cell receptor (beta chain) under discussion was sequenced for a study of blood T cells in healthy people across ages. Primed by a sample-barcoded 5' primer and a J-beta primer mix, a second PCR proceeded for 7 to 11 cycles. TCRdb redid the calling of the 5' RACE reads with MiXCR, one entry per CDR3 protein. The sample has about 1.7 million distinct CDR3 sequences, roughly 28% seen once. Sample: blood. The receptor was isolated from a woman in her twenties or thirties in good health.

The CDR3 sequence: CASSHRGGHYGYTF. CDR3 nucleotides: TGTGCCAGCAGCCACCGAGGGGGCCACTATGGCTACACCTTC. This chain links TRBV3-1 with TRBJ1-2; 7 positions agree with TRBD1. CDR1 LGHDT and CDR2 YNNKEL come from the germline V gene (reference sequence). The CDR3 totals 14 residues. V was clipped by 3 bases and J by 3 bases; unmatched bases: 4. The complete variable domain, with remaining parts taken from reference TRBV3-1 and TRBJ1-2, reads DTAVSQTPKYLVTQMGNDKSIKCEQNLGHDTMYWYKQDSKKFLKIMFSYNNKELIINETVPNRFSPKSPDKAHLNLHINSLELGDSAVYFCASSHRGGHYGYTFGSGTRLTVV.